Following are 16 T cell receptor beta chains from one sample sequenced in a study of spatial heterogeneity in lung cancer. Time point noted: sample taken at primary tumor resection. Researchers sequenced whole RNA taken from tumor, nontumor lung or frozen PBMC without sorting. TCRdb used MiXCR to reprocess the 5' RACE reads, holding one entry per CDR3 protein. The data contain tens of thousands of distinct CDR3 sequences, under 25% of them seen just once; the ten biggest clones take up less than 7.5%. The specimen comprised PBMCs, sampled at surgery. The receptors originated from a male donor with early-stage non-small cell lung cancer.

V is TRBV7-9 and J is TRBJ2-3, with no clear D. CDR1 SEHNR and CDR2 FQNEAQ come from the germline V gene (reference sequence). The CDR3 is 15 residues long. With 5 bases removed from V and 1 base from J, the gap between germline ends came to 13 bases. The CDR3 DNA reads TGTGCCAGCAGCCTTCTCGTCAGCCGCACAGATACGCAGTATTTT. Translated, it gives CASSLLVSRTDTQYF.

This sequence joins TRBV5-1 and TRBJ1-1; possibly TRBD1 for D (5 bases). The V end lost 6 bases, the J end lost 5 bases, and 14 bases lay between the germline ends. The CDR3 is 13 residues long. Germline V gives CDR1 SGHRS, CDR2 YFSETQ. The CDR3 region has the DNA TGCGCCAGCACCACGCAGGGAGAGACTGAAGCTTTCTTT. This codes for CASTTQGETEAFF.

This rearrangement joins TRBV5-1 to TRBJ2-3; D is undetermined. CDR1 is SGHRS and CDR2 is YFSETQ in the germline V gene. The V end lost 0 bases, the J end lost 6 bases, and 14 bases lay between the germline ends. This CDR3 has 15 residues. DNA of the CDR3: TGCGCCAGCAGCTTGGAGGCTCCAGGAGTTGATACGCAGTATTTT. Translated: CASSLEAPGVDTQYF.

This chain connects TRBV6-2 or TRBV6-3 to TRBJ2-7; TRBD1 might be the D (6 bases). The CDR3 has 16 residues. Germline-derived CDR1 and CDR2 are MNHEY and SVGEGT. With 4 bases removed from V and 2 bases from J, the gap between germline ends came to 18 bases. The CDR3 bases are TGTGCCAGCAGTTTCTCTCAGGGGTGGTCGCCCTACGAGCAGTACTTC. It is translated as CASSFSQGWSPYEQYF.

This clonotype was detected only a few times. The CDR3 DNA reads as TGTGCCAGCAGCCGTCTAGCGGGGGGGCTAGACAATGAGCAGTTCTTC. Amino acid sequence: CASSRLAGGLDNEQFF. The chain couples TRBV11-3 to TRBJ2-1, with 12 bases lining up with TRBD2. Losses at the gene ends were 5 bases for V and 5 bases for J; bases not matched to a gene: 7. The V gene's germline CDR1 is SGHNT and CDR2 YENEEA. There are 16 residues in the CDR3.

The V call is TRBV9, the J call TRBJ1-4; the D gene is possibly TRBD1 (6 bases). Trimming removed 1 base at V and 2 bases at J, with 6 bases between. CDR1 is SGDLS and CDR2 is YYNGEE in the germline V gene. The CDR3 loop spans 14 amino acids. The CDR3 DNA sequence: TGTGCCAGCAGCGTACAGGGGACTAATGAAAAACTGTTTTTT. Protein: CASSVQGTNEKLFF.

This clonotype was recorded at least ten times. The chain uses TRBV28 and TRBJ2-6; D gene uncertain. V was clipped by 6 bases and J by 4 bases, with 7 bases between them. Germline loops: CDR1 MDHEN, CDR2 SYDVKM. The length of the CDR3 is 13 residues. The CDR3 reads CASSFGGANVLTF. Written as DNA, the CDR3 is TGTGCCAGCAGCTTTGGCGGGGCCAACGTCCTGACTTTC.

The sample holds a few counts of this clonotype. The chain has TRBV7-8 and TRBJ1-4; 8 bases agree with TRBD1. The CDR3 is made up of 14 amino acids. V gave up 6 bases and J gave up 1 base; unmatched junction bases: 1. The V gene's germline CDR1 is SGHVS and CDR2 FQNEAQ. The CDR3 DNA is TGTGCCAGCAGTGACAGGGGAACTAATGAAAAACTGTTTTTT. It yields the protein CASSDRGTNEKLFF.

This clonotype has more than one count but fewer than ten. The V call is TRBV28, the J call TRBJ2-5; 8 positions match TRBD2. CDR1 MDHEN and CDR2 SYDVKM come from the germline V gene. The CDR3 contains 13 residues. V shed 6 bases, J shed 5 bases, and the junction held 5 bases outside the gene matches. The chain's CDR3 is CASRPGGRETQYF. The CDR3 DNA reads TGTGCCAGCAGGCCGGGAGGGCGGGAGACCCAGTACTTC.

A remark on this clonotype: A single base separates this from a much larger clone, so it may be a read error. This chain uses TRBV29-1 with TRBJ2-7; TRBD1 aligns across 7 bases. Germline loops: CDR1 SQVTM, CDR2 ANQGSEA. With V trimmed by 6 bases and J by 4 bases, 12 bases remained unmatched. The CDR3 contains 14 residues. CDR3 in amino acids: CSVEPTGQPYEQYF. In DNA form, the CDR3 reads TGCAGCGTCGAACCAACGGGACAGCCATACGAGCAGTACTTC.

The V call is TRBV2, the J call TRBJ2-5; tentatively, D is TRBD1 (5 bases). Germline CDR1 and CDR2: SNHLY and FYNNEI. The CDR3 is 13 amino acids. The V end was cut by 4 bases, the J end by 0 bases, with 6 bases between. In DNA, the CDR3 is TGTGCCAGCAGTGGACAGTACCAAGAGACCCAGTACTTC. Its translation is CASSGQYQETQYF.

This rearrangement joins TRBV7-2 to TRBJ1-1, with 7 bases matching TRBD1. The CDR3 contains 13 residues. Germline V gives CDR1 SGHTA, CDR2 FQGNSA. With V trimmed by 1 base and J by 10 bases, 6 bases remained unmatched. The CDR3: CASSLGTGPTAFF. CDR3 nucleotides: TGTGCCAGCAGCTTAGGGACAGGCCCCACAGCTTTCTTT.

This chain uses TRBV30 with TRBJ2-7, with a weak D call TRBD1 (6 bases). There are 13 residues in the CDR3. The germline CDR1 and CDR2 sequences are GTSNPN and SVGIG (reference sequence). V was pared by 3 bases and J by 6 bases, with 15 bases between. The CDR3 is CAWRGQGTSEQYF. The CDR3 bases are TGTGCCTGGAGAGGCCAGGGGACAAGCGAGCAGTACTTC.

This clonotype was observed at least ten times. The V and J genes are TRBV7-2 and TRBJ1-1; D is undetermined. This CDR3 has 15 residues. V lost 2 bases and J 2 bases, leaving 12 bases between the germline ends. Germline V gene data show CDR1 as SGHTA and CDR2 as FQGNSA. The CDR3 sequence is CASSLIPGVNTEAFF. The CDR3, as DNA: TGTGCCAGCAGCTTAATTCCAGGCGTCAACACTGAAGCTTTCTTT.

At least ten counts were recorded for this clonotype. The chain recombines TRBV5-4 with TRBJ1-2; perhaps TRBD1 as D (5 bases). V shed 2 bases and J shed 1 base, with 15 bases lying between them. The CDR3 extends over 16 amino acids. The germline CDR1 and CDR2 sequences are SGHNT and YYREEE (reference sequence). CDR3 bases: TGTGCCAGCAGCTTCTTTGGTGAAGGGGTTAACTATGGCTACACCTTC. Its translation is CASSFFGEGVNYGYTF. Based on the CDR3 plus reference TRBV5-4 and TRBJ1-2, the full variable domain is ETGVTQSPTHLIKTRGQQVTLRCSSQSGHNTVSWYQQALGQGPQFIFQYYREEENGRGNFPPRFSGLQFPNYSSELNVNALELDDSALYLCASSFFGEGVNYGYTFGSGTRLTVV.

The chain is built from TRBV2 and TRBJ2-1, with a tentative D call TRBD2 (6 bases). Germline CDR1 and CDR2: SNHLY and FYNNEI. The CDR3 spans 12 residues. V was clipped by 4 bases and J by 9 bases, with 10 bases between them. The CDR3 sequence is CASSAGTFEQFF. CDR3 bases: TGTGCCAGCAGTGCGGGGACTTTTGAGCAGTTCTTC. Supplemented by reference TRBV2 and TRBJ2-1, the full variable domain reads EPEVTQTPSHQVTQMGQEVILRCVPISNHLYFYWYRQILGQKVEFLVSFYNNEISEKSEIFDDQFSVERPDGSNFTLKIRSTKLEDSAMYFCASSAGTFEQFFGPGTRLTVL.